Below, one T cell receptor (beta chain) is given with its context. The antigen remains unidentified. The library was designed around alpha chains, so this beta chain is a stray read whose abundance carries little weight. Every individual TCR cDNA molecule carried its own unique molecular identifier, which allowed correction of PCR and sequencing errors. MiXCR, run by TCRdb on the 5' RACE reads, gives a single entry per CDR3 protein. Here the sample spans 16,000 or so distinct CDR3 sequences, 5.8% being singletons. This record belongs to a study of spatial heterogeneity in lung cancer. Across the whole study: Detection consistently captured more beta-chain sequences than alpha-chain sequences. The average count in raw reads for each unique TCR and UMI combination exceeded 8.5 appearances. Overall study results and limits: The number of expanded tumor alpha and beta chains correlated with mutation number.

Time point specified: sample taken at primary tumor resection. Whole RNA obtained from tumor, nontumor lung or frozen PBMC underwent sequencing without sorting. The source material was lung tumor tissue, sampled at surgery. This sequence was found in a female donor with early-stage non-small cell lung cancer.

CDR3 amino acids: CASSEASGISEAFF. The CDR3 nucleotides are TGTGCCAGCAGTGAAGCCTCAGGGATCTCTGAAGCTTTCTTT. The chain has TRBV6-1 and TRBJ1-1; the D gene is possibly TRBD1 (5 bases). CDR1 and CDR2 from the germline V gene are MNHNS and SASEGT. Trimming stripped 0 bases from V and 6 bases from J, with 11 bases between. This CDR3 contains 14 residues.